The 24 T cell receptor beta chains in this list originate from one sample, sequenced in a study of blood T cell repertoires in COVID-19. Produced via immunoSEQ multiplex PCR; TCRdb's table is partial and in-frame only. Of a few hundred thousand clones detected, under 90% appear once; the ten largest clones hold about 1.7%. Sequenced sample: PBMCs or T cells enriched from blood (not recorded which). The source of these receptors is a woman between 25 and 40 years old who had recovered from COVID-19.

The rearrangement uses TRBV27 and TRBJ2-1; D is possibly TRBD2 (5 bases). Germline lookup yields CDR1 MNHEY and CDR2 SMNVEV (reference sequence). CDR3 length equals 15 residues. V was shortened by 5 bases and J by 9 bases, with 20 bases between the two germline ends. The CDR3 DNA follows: TGTGCCAGCAGTCTAACCAACGGAGGTTTGAGTGAGCAGTTCTTC. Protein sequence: CASSLTNGGLSEQFF.

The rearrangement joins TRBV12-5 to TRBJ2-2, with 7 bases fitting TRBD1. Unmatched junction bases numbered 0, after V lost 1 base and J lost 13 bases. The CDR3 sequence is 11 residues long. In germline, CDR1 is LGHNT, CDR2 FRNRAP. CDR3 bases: TGTGCTAGTGGTTTGGGACAGGGGCTGTTTTTT. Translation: CASGLGQGLFF.

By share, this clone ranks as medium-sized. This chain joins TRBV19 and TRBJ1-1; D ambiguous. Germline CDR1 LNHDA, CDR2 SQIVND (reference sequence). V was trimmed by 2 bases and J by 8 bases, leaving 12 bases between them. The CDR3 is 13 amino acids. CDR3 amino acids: CASSIPLGGEAFF. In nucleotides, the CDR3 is TGTGCCAGTAGTATACCCCTCGGAGGGGAAGCTTTCTTT. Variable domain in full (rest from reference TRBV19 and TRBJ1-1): DGGITQSPKYLFRKEGQNVTLSCEQNLNHDAMYWYRQDPGQGLRLIYYSQIVNDFQKGDIAEGYSVSREKKESFPLTVTSAQKNPTAFYLCASSIPLGGEAFFGQGTRLTVV.

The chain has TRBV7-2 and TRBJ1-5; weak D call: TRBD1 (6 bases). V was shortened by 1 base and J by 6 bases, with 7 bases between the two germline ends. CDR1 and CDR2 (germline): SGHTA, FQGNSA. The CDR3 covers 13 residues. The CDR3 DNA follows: TGTGCCAGCAGCTTAGAGGGGGTTCAGCCCCAGCATTTT. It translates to CASSLEGVQPQHF.

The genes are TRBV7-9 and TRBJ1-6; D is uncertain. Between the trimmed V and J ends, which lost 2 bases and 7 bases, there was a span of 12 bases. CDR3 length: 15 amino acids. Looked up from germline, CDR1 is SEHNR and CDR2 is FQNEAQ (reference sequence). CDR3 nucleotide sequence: TGTGCCAGCAGCTTAATGGGAGGGCCCAATTCACCCCTCCACTTT. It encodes CASSLMGGPNSPLHF.

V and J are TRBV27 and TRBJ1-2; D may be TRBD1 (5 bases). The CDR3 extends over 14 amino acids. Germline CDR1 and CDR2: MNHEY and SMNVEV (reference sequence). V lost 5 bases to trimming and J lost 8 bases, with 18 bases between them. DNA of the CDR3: TGTGCCAGCAGTCCAGCCGACAGCCGCTTCGGCTACACCTTC. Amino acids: CASSPADSRFGYTF.

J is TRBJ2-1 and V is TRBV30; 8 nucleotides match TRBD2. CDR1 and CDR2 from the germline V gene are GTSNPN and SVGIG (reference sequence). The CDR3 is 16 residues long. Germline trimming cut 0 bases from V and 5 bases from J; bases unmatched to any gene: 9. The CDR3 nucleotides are TGTGCCTGGAGTGTATCCCGGACTAGCAAGAACAATGAGCAGTTCTTC. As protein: CAWSVSRTSKNNEQFF.

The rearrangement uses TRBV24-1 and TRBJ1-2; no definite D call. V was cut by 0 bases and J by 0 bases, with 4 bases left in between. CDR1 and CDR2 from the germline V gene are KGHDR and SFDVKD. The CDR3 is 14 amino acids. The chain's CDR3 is CATSDLAANYGYTF. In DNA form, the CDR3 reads TGTGCCACCAGTGATTTGGCAGCTAACTATGGCTACACCTTC.

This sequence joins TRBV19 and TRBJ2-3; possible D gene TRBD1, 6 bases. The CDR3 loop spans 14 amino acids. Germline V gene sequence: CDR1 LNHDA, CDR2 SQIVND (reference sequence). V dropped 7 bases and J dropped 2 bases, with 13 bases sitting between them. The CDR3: CASTGDINTDTQYF. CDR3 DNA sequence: TGTGCCAGTACCGGGGACATTAACACAGATACGCAGTATTTT.

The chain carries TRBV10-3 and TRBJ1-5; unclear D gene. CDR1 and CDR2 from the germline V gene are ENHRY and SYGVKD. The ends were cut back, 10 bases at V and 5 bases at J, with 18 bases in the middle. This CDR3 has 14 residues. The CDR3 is CATRESSVDQPQHF. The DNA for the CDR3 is TGTGCCACACGGGAGAGCTCCGTGGATCAGCCCCAGCATTTT.

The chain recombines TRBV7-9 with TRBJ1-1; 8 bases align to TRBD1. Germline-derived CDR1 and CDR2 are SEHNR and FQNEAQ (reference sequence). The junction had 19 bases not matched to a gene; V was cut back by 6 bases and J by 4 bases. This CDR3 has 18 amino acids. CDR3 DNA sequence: TGTGCCAGCAGGCTCCCTTTGGGGACACAGGGGGTCGGCACTGAAGCTTTCTTT. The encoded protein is CASRLPLGTQGVGTEAFF.

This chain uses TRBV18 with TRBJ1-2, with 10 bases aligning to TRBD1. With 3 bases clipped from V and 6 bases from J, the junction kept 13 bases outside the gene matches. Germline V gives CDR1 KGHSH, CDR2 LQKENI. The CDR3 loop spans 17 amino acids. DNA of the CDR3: TGTGCCAGCTCACCCACGACATCGGGACAGGGGAGTGATGGCTACACCTTC. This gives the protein CASSPTTSGQGSDGYTF.

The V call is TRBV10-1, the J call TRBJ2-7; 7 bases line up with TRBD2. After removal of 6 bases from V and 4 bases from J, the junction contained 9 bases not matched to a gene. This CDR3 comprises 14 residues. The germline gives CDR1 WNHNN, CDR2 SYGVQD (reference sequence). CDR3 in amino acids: CASRLPGLQYEQYF. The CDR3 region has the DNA TGCGCCAGCAGACTCCCGGGACTACAATACGAGCAGTACTTC.

The CDR3 sequence is CASSRDTAYEQYF. The CDR3 DNA reads as TGTGCCAGCAGCCGGGACACCGCCTACGAGCAGTACTTC. V usage is TRBV2 and J usage is TRBJ2-7; D might be TRBD1 (6 bases). CDR3 size: 13 residues. Germline assignment: CDR1 SNHLY and CDR2 FYNNEI. V was cut by 6 bases and J by 2 bases, with 11 bases left in between.

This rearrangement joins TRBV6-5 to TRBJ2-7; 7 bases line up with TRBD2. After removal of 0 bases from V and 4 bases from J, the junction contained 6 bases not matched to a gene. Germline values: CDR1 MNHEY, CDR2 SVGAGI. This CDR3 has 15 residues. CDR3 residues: CASSYSAREWYEQYF. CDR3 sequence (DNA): TGTGCCAGCAGTTACTCGGCGCGGGAGTGGTACGAGCAGTACTTC.

In DNA, the CDR3 is TGTGCCAGCAGCGTCGTAGGGGGCGGCACAGATACGCAGTATTTT. This sequence encodes CASSVVGGGTDTQYF. The rearrangement links TRBV3-1 (or the pseudogene TRBV3-2) to TRBJ2-3; 7 bases fit TRBD1. After removal of 5 bases from V and 1 base from J, the junction contained 6 bases not matched to a gene. The CDR3 length is 15 residues. Germline loops: CDR1 LGHDT, CDR2 YNNKEL (reference sequence).

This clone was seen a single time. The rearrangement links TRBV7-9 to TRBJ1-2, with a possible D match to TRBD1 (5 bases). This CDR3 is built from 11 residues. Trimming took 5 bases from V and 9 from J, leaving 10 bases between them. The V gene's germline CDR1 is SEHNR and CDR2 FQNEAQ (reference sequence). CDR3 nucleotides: TGTGCCAGCAGCGCCGGGGGAAGCTACACCTTC. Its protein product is CASSAGGSYTF.

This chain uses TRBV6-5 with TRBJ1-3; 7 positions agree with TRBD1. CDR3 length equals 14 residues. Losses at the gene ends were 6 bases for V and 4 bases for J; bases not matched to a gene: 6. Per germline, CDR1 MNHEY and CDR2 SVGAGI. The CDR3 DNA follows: TGTGCCAGCAGAAGACAGGGAGCGGGAAACACCATATATTTT. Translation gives CASRRQGAGNTIYF.

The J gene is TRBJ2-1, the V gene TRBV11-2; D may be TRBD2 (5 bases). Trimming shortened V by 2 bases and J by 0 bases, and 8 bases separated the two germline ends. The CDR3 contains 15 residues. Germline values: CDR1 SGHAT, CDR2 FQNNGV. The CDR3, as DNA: TGTGCCAGCAGCTTACTGGGAGTCTCCTACAATGAGCAGTTCTTC. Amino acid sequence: CASSLLGVSYNEQFF.

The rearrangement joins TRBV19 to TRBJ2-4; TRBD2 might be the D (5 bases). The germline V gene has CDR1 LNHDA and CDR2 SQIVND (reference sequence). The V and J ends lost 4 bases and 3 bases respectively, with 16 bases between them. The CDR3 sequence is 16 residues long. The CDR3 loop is CASSNIPGINKNIQYF. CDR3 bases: TGTGCCAGTAGTAATATCCCCGGGATCAACAAAAACATTCAGTACTTC.

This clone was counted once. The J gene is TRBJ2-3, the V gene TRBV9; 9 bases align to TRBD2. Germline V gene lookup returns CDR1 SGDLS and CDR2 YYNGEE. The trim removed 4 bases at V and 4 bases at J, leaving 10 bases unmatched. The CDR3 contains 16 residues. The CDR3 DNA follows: TGTGCCAGCAGCCCCCGCATAGCGGGAGTTTCAGATACGCAGTATTTT. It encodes CASSPRIAGVSDTQYF.

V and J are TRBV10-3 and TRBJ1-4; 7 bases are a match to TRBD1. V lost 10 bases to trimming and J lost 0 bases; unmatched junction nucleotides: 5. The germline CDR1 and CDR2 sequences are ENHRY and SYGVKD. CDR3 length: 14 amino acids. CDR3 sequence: CATRDSSTNEKLFF. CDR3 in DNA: TGTGCCACGCGGGACAGTTCAACTAATGAAAAACTGTTTTTT.

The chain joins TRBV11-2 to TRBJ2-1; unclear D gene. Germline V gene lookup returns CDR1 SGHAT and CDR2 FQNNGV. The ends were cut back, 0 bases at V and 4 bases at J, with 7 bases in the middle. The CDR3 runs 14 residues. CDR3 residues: CASSLDVRYNEQFF. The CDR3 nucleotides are TGTGCCAGCAGCTTAGACGTGAGATACAATGAGCAGTTCTTC.

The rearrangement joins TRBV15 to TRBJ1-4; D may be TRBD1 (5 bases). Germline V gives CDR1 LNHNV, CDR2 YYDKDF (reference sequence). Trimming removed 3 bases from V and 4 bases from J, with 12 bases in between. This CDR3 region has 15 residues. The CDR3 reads CATSREGRVNEKLFF. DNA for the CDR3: TGTGCCACCAGCAGGGAGGGACGGGTTAATGAAAAACTGTTTTTT. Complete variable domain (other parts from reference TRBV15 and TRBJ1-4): DAMVIQNPRYQVTQFGKPVTLSCSQTLNHNVMYWYQQKSSQAPKLLFHYYDKDFNNEADTPDNFQSRRPNTSFCFLDIRSPGLGDTAMYLCATSREGRVNEKLFFGSGTQLSVL.